The 27 T cell receptor beta chains given below trace back to one sample, sequenced in a study of blood T cell repertoires in COVID-19. Data came from immunoSEQ multiplex PCR; TCRdb stores just in-frame clones and leaves some out. This sample has about 130,000 clones, with 70% to 80% found just once. The sequencing input was peripheral blood. The receptor set was obtained from a woman between 70 and 85 years old with COVID-19, enrolled during active disease.

V and J are TRBV6-5 and TRBJ1-6; 7 bases agree with TRBD1. V lost 6 bases, J lost 10 bases, and 9 bases stayed unmatched. Germline CDR1 MNHEY, CDR2 SVGAGI. CDR3 length: 14 amino acids. The CDR3 here is CASRRDRVESPLHF. CDR3 sequence (DNA): TGTGCCAGCAGGCGAGACAGGGTAGAGTCACCCCTCCACTTT.

This clone was observed at least ten times. This chain joins TRBV7-2 and TRBJ2-2; unclear D gene. The V gene lost 5 bases and the J gene lost 4 bases, with 14 bases spanning the gap. Germline values: CDR1 SGHTA, CDR2 FQGNSA. The CDR3 runs 15 residues. CDR3 amino acids: CASSRTSVTTGELFF. The CDR3 DNA reads TGTGCCAGCAGCCGTACGAGCGTAACCACCGGGGAGCTGTTTTTT.

The chain couples TRBV18 to TRBJ1-5; no definite D call. V was shortened by 2 bases and J by 4 bases, with 15 bases between the two germline ends. This CDR3 is 16 amino acids long. Germline values: CDR1 KGHSH, CDR2 LQKENI. CDR3 sequence reads: CASSPVVILANQPQHF. The DNA for the CDR3 is TGTGCCAGCTCACCAGTTGTTATCTTAGCAAATCAGCCCCAGCATTTT.

The V gene is TRBV5-4, the J gene TRBJ1-5; D is possibly TRBD1 (5 bases). CDR1 and CDR2 (germline): SGHNT, YYREEE (reference sequence). The CDR3 spans 14 residues. V lost 4 bases and J lost 4, with 12 bases in between. The CDR3 protein is CASSHDRENQPQHF. The CDR3 region has the DNA TGTGCCAGCAGCCATGACAGAGAGAATCAGCCCCAGCATTTT.

This chain uses TRBV6-2 or TRBV6-3 with TRBJ2-7, with TRBD1 matching 7 bases. Germline V CDR1 and CDR2: MNHEY, SVGEGT. J lost 4 bases, V lost 5 bases, and 17 bases had no gene match. The CDR3 runs to 17 residues. The CDR3 nucleotides are TGTGCCAGCAGTCTGCCTGCAGGGCCAGGGGGATATTACGAGCAGTACTTC. Translated, it gives CASSLPAGPGGYYEQYF.

The V gene is TRBV30, the J gene TRBJ2-7, with 9 bases fitting TRBD2. CDR1 and CDR2 (germline): GTSNPN, SVGIG (reference sequence). V trimming: 4 bases; J trimming: 6 bases; junction bases outside the gene matches: 7. The CDR3 loop spans 13 amino acids. CDR3 sequence (DNA): TGTGCCTGGACGCGCGGGGGGGCCGTCGAGCAGTACTTC. Its translation is CAWTRGGAVEQYF.

The chain carries TRBV5-1 and TRBJ1-5; TRBD1 matches 9 bases. The germline gives CDR1 SGHRS, CDR2 YFSETQ. The length of the CDR3 is 15 residues. Trimming at V came to 1 base and at J to 4 bases, leaving 3 bases not matched to a gene. CDR3 DNA: TGCGCCAGCAGCTTGTCGACAGGGGGAAATCAGCCCCAGCATTTT. It encodes CASSLSTGGNQPQHF.

The genes are TRBV29-1 and TRBJ1-4; 8 bases are shared with TRBD1. Per the germline V gene, CDR1 is SQVTM and CDR2 is ANQGSEA. The CDR3 covers 14 residues. With V trimmed by 7 bases and J by 7 bases, 11 bases remained unmatched. The CDR3 DNA sequence: TGCAGCGCGATATTTGTGGACAGGGCTGAAAAACTGTTTTTT. Translation: CSAIFVDRAEKLFF.

V and J are TRBV6-5 and TRBJ2-1, with TRBD2 matching over 10 bases. The trim removed 6 bases at V and 6 bases at J, leaving 5 bases unmatched. This CDR3 region has 14 residues. Germline V CDR1 and CDR2: MNHEY, SVGAGI. CDR3 region: CASSDTSGVNEQFF. The CDR3 DNA sequence: TGTGCCAGCAGCGACACTAGCGGGGTCAATGAGCAGTTCTTC.

This clone has a handful of counts. The J gene is TRBJ2-1, the V gene TRBV10-1, with TRBD2 matching 8 bases. Germline assignment: CDR1 WNHNN and CDR2 SYGVQD (reference sequence). The CDR3 sequence is 16 residues long. The trim removed 7 bases at V and 5 bases at J, leaving 13 bases unmatched. The CDR3 sequence is CASTLWRGAQDNEQFF. The CDR3 nucleotides read TGCGCCAGCACCCTCTGGCGGGGGGCCCAAGACAATGAGCAGTTCTTC.

This chain joins TRBV27 and TRBJ2-5, with a possible D match to TRBD1 (5 bases). V lost 8 bases to trimming and J lost 0 bases, with 16 bases between them. Germline CDR1 and CDR2: MNHEY and SMNVEV (reference sequence). The CDR3 is 15 residues long. Here the CDR3 reads CASSLGASNQETQYF. The CDR3, as DNA: TGTGCCAGCTCCCTTGGGGCCAGTAACCAAGAGACCCAGTACTTC.

The CDR3, as DNA: TGTGCCAGCAGCCGTGATGGCGGGGGGGGTAATGAGCAGTTCTTC. Amino acid sequence: CASSRDGGGGNEQFF. This rearrangement joins TRBV7-2 to TRBJ2-1; 9 positions match TRBD2. This CDR3 region has 15 residues. The germline V gene encodes CDR1 SGHTA and CDR2 FQGNSA. The ends lost 5 bases at V and 7 bases at J; junction bases unmatched: 9.

The V and J genes are TRBV4-1 and TRBJ1-2, with 7 bases identical to TRBD1. V trimming: 1 base; J trimming: 4 bases; junction bases outside the gene matches: 6. Germline lookup yields CDR1 MGHRA and CDR2 YSYEKL. The CDR3 length is 15 residues. The DNA for the CDR3 is TGCGCCAGCAGCCAAGCCGGGGGACAGCCCTATGGCTACACCTTC. Residues: CASSQAGGQPYGYTF.

V gene TRBV21-1 combines with J gene TRBJ1-2; TRBD1 is the table's D call and was not checked against the DNA. TRBV21-1 counts as a pseudogene. The CDR3 spans 14 residues. The CDR3 DNA reads as TGTGCCAGCTTAGACAGGGACCCGTTTAATGGCTACACCTTC. Its protein product is CASLDRDPFNGYTF.

The chain links TRBV30 to TRBJ1-3, with D hard to call. The germline V gene has CDR1 GTSNPN and CDR2 SVGIG (reference sequence). The CDR3 extends over 15 amino acids. V dropped 2 bases and J dropped 0 bases, with 11 bases sitting between them. The CDR3: CAWSSGQTSGNTIYF. For the CDR3, the DNA is TGTGCCTGGAGTTCTGGGCAGACCTCTGGAAACACCATATATTTT.

V and J are TRBV6-6 and TRBJ1-2, with a tentative D call TRBD1 (6 bases). CDR3 length: 14 residues. Trimming pared 5 bases from V and 3 bases from J, leaving 13 bases between. Germline-derived CDR1 and CDR2 are MNHNY and SVGAGI (reference sequence). CDR3 nucleotide sequence: TGTGCCAGCAGTCACCGGGACAACTACTATGGCTACACCTTC. This translates into CASSHRDNYYGYTF.

The V and J genes are TRBV5-1 and TRBJ2-5; 9 nucleotides line up with TRBD1. In germline, CDR1 is SGHRS, CDR2 YFSETQ. Trimming took 0 bases from V and 2 from J; bases not matched to a gene: 5. This CDR3 has 16 amino acids. CDR3 sequence reads: CASSLAAGTGQETQYF. In DNA form, the CDR3 reads TGCGCCAGCAGCTTGGCGGCGGGGACAGGGCAAGAGACCCAGTACTTC.

In this sample, this clone turned up a few times. The V gene is TRBV19, the J gene TRBJ1-5; D may be TRBD1 (6 bases). This CDR3 comprises 16 residues. V dropped 2 bases and J dropped 0 bases, with 11 bases sitting between them. CDR1 LNHDA and CDR2 SQIVND come from the germline V gene (reference sequence). The CDR3 coding sequence is TGTGCCAGTAGTATAAGGCGGGGGGCTAGCAATCAGCCCCAGCATTTT. It is translated as CASSIRRGASNQPQHF.

The chain has TRBV21-1 and TRBJ1-4; the table's D call TRBD1 went unverified against the DNA. TRBV21-1 is a pseudogene segment. This CDR3 has 18 residues. DNA for the CDR3: TGTGCCAGCAGCGGGCGCAGGAACCCTCAGCTCCGGAATGAAAAACTGTTTTTT. Protein sequence: CASSGRRNPQLRNEKLFF.

The rearrangement joins TRBV29-1 to TRBJ2-5, with TRBD1 matching over 7 bases. The CDR3 extends over 14 amino acids. Germline lookup yields CDR1 SQVTM and CDR2 ANQGSEA. J gave up 5 bases and V 2 bases, and 8 bases lay outside the gene matches. CDR3 coding DNA: TGCAGCGTTGAACTGGCAGGGGGAGAGGAGACCCAGTACTTC. It specifies CSVELAGGEETQYF.

The V and J genes are TRBV29-1 and TRBJ1-1; no clear D gene. V was trimmed by 1 base and J by 5 bases, leaving 11 bases between them. Germline V lookup: CDR1 SQVTM, CDR2 ANQGSEA. The CDR3 extends over 13 amino acids. CDR3 in amino acids: CSVEVVQNTEAFF. In DNA form, the CDR3 reads TGCAGCGTTGAAGTTGTCCAAAATACTGAAGCTTTCTTT.

This clone was detected only once. This chain joins TRBV4-2 and TRBJ1-6; the D gene is possibly TRBD1 (6 bases). Trimming pared 0 bases from V and 1 base from J, leaving 31 bases between. Germline V gives CDR1 LGHNA, CDR2 YNFKEQ. The CDR3 runs 24 residues. The CDR3 is CASSQDGYTGLYEGEVSYNSPLHF. The CDR3, as DNA: TGTGCCAGCAGCCAAGACGGTTATACGGGCTTATATGAGGGGGAAGTGTCCTATAATTCACCCCTCCACTTT.

The rearrangement uses TRBV2 and TRBJ1-5; 9 bases are a match to TRBD1. The junction had 5 bases not matched to a gene; V was cut back by 6 bases and J by 5 bases. The V gene's germline CDR1 is SNHLY and CDR2 FYNNEI. This CDR3 spans 14 amino acids. CDR3 nucleotide sequence: TGTGCCAGCAGCCCGGGACAGGGCTATCAGCCCCAGCATTTT. It specifies CASSPGQGYQPQHF.

This clone was seen a few times. This chain links TRBV11-2 with TRBJ2-3; 7 bases map to TRBD1. The ends lost 5 bases at V and 5 bases at J; junction bases unmatched: 19. The CDR3 length is 18 residues. Germline-derived CDR1 and CDR2 are SGHAT and FQNNGV. CDR3 residues: CASSHQQTGALLKDTQYF. The CDR3 DNA sequence: TGTGCCAGCAGCCACCAACAAACAGGGGCCCTTTTGAAAGATACGCAGTATTTT.

This chain joins TRBV28 and TRBJ1-4; 8 bases align to TRBD1. CDR1 and CDR2 from the germline V gene are MDHEN and SYDVKM. V trimming: 10 bases; J trimming: 6 bases; junction bases outside the gene matches: 7. This CDR3 is built from 13 residues. This CDR3 is CATKDRDHEKLFF. CDR3 DNA: TGTGCCACCAAGGACAGGGATCATGAAAAACTGTTTTTT.

The V gene is TRBV5-1, the J gene TRBJ1-2, with 7 positions matching TRBD1. After removal of 0 bases from V and 8 bases from J, the junction contained 10 bases not matched to a gene. This CDR3 spans 15 amino acids. The V gene's germline CDR1 is SGHRS and CDR2 YFSETQ. CDR3 protein: CASSLEGARMRGYTF. In DNA, the CDR3 is TGCGCCAGCAGCTTGGAGGGGGCGCGGATGCGGGGCTACACCTTC.

The V and J genes are TRBV5-4 and TRBJ2-1, with D possibly being TRBD1 (5 bases). This CDR3 contains 13 residues. V shed 7 bases and J shed 5 bases, with 13 bases lying between them. CDR1 is SGHNT, CDR2 YYREEE, per germline (reference sequence). The CDR3 sequence is CASRWGMDNEQFF. CDR3 nucleotides: TGTGCCAGCCGCTGGGGCATGGACAATGAGCAGTTCTTC.